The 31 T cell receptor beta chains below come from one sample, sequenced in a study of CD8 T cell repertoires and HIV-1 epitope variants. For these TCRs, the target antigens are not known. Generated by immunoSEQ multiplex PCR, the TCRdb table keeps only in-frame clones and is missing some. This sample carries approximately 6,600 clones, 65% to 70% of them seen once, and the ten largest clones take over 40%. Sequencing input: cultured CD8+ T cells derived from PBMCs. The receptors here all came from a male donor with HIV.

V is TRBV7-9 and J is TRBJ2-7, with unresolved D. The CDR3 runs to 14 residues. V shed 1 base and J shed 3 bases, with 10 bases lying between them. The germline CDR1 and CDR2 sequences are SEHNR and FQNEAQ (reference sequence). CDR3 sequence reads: CASSLGGSDYEQYF. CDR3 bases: TGTGCCAGCAGCTTAGGGGGATCCGACTACGAGCAGTACTTC.

CDR3 sequence (DNA): TGCGCCAGCAGCCAAGACGGGCAGTCTGGCAATCAGCCCCAGCATTTT. It specifies CASSQDGQSGNQPQHF. The genes are TRBV4-1 and TRBJ1-5; no definite D call. CDR1 and CDR2 from the germline V gene are MGHRA and YSYEKL. V dropped 0 bases and J dropped 2 bases, with 11 bases sitting between them. The CDR3 sequence is 16 residues long.

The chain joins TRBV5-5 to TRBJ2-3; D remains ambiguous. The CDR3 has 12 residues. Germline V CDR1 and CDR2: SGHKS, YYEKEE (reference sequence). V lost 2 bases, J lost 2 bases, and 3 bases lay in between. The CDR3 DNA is TGTGCCAGCAGCTTATACACAGATACGCAGTATTTT. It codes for CASSLYTDTQYF.

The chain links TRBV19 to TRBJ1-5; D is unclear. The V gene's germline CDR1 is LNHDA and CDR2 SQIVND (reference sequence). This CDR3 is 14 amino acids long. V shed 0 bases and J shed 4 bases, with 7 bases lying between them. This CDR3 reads CASSIDYSNQPQHF. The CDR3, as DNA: TGTGCCAGTAGTATAGACTACAGTAATCAGCCCCAGCATTTT.

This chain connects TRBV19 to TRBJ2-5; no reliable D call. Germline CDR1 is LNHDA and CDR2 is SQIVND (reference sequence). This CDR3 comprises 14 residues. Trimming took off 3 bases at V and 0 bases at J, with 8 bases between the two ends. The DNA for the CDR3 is TGTGCCAGTAGTATTCTCACGGACCAAGAGACCCAGTACTTC. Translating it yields CASSILTDQETQYF.

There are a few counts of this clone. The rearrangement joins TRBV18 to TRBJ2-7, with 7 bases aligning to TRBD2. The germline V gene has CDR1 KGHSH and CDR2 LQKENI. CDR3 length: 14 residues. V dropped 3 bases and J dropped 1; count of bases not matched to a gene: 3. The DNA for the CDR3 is TGTGCCAGCTCACCGGGTAGCGGGTCCTACGAGCAGTACTTC. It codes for CASSPGSGSYEQYF.

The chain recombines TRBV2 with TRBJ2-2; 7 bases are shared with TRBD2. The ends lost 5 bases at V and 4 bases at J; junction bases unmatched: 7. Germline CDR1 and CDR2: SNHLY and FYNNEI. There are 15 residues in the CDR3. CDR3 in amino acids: CASSLGLVRTGELFF. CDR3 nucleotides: TGTGCCAGCAGTCTCGGACTAGTTCGCACCGGGGAGCTGTTTTTT.

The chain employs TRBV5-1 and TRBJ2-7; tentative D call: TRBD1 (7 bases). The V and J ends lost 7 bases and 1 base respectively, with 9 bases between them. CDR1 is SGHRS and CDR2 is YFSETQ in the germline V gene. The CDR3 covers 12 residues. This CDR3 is CASAGQSYEQYF. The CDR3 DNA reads TGCGCCAGCGCGGGACAGTCCTACGAGCAGTACTTC.

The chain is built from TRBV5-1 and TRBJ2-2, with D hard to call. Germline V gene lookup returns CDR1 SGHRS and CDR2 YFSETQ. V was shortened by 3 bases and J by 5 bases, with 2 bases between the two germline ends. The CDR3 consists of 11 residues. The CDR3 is CASSSTGELFF. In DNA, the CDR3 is TGCGCCAGCAGCTCGACCGGGGAGCTGTTTTTT.

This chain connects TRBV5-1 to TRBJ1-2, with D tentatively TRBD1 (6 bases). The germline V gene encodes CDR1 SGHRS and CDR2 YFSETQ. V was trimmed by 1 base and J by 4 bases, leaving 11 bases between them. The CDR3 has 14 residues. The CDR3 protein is CASSLKGDSYGYTF. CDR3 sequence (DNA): TGCGCCAGCAGCTTGAAGGGGGACTCCTATGGCTACACCTTC.

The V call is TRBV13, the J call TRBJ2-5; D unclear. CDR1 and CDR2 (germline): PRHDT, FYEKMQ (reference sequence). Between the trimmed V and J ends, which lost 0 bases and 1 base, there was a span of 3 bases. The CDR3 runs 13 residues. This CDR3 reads CASSLGTQETQYF. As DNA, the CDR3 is TGTGCCAGCAGCTTAGGCACCCAAGAGACCCAGTACTTC.

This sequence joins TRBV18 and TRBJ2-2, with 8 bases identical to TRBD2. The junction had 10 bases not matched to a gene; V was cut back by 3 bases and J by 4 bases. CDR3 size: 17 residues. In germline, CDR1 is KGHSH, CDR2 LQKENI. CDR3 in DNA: TGTGCCAGCTCACCGTCTCGCGGGGGGCTTATCACCGGGGAGCTGTTTTTT. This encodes CASSPSRGGLITGELFF.

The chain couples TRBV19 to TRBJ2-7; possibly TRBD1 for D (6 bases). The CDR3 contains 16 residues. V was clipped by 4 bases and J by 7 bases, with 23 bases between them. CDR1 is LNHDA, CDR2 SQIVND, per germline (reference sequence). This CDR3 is CASSTPRQGTFIEQYF. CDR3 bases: TGTGCCAGTAGTACTCCCCGGCAGGGGACCTTTATTGAGCAGTACTTC.

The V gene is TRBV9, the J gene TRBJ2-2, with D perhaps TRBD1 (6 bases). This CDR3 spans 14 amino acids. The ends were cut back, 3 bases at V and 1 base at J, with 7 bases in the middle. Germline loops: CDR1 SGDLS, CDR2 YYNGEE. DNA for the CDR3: TGTGCCAGCAGCGCGGGACAGAACACCGGGGAGCTGTTTTTT. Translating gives CASSAGQNTGELFF.

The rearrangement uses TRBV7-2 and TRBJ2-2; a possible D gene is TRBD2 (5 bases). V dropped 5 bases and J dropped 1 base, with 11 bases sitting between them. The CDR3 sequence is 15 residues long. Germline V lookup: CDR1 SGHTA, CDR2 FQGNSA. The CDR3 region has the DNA TGTGCCAGCAGCCCCGATGGAGGGAACACCGGGGAGCTGTTTTTT. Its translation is CASSPDGGNTGELFF.

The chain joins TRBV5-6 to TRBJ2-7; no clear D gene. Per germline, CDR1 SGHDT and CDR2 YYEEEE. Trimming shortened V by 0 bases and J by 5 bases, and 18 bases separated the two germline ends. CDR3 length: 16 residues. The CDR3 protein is CASSLVFSQAAHEQYF. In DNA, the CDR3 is TGTGCCAGCAGCTTGGTGTTCAGTCAAGCAGCCCACGAGCAGTACTTC.

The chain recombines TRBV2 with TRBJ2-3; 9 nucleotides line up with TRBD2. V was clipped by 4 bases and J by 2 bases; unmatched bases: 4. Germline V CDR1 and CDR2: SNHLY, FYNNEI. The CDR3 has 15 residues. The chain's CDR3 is CASSAAGGDTDTQYF. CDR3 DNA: TGTGCCAGCAGTGCAGCGGGGGGAGACACAGATACGCAGTATTTT.

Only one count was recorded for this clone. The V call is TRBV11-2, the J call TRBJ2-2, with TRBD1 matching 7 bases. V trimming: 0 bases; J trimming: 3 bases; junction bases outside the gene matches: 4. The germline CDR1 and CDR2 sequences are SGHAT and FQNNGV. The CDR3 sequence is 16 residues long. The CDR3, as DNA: TGTGCCAGCAGCTTAGAAGTACAGGGGTACACCGGGGAGCTGTTTTTT. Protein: CASSLEVQGYTGELFF.

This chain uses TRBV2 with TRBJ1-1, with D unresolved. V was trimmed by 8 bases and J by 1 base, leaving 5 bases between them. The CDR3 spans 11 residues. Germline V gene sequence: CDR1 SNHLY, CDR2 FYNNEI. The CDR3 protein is CASAENTEAFF. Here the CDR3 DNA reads TGTGCCAGCGCGGAGAACACTGAAGCTTTCTTT.

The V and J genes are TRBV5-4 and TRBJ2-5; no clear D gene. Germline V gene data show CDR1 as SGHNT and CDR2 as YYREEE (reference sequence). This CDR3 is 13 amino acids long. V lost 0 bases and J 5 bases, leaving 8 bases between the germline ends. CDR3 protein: CASSLAGGETQYF. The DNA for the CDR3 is TGTGCCAGCAGCTTGGCAGGTGGGGAGACCCAGTACTTC.

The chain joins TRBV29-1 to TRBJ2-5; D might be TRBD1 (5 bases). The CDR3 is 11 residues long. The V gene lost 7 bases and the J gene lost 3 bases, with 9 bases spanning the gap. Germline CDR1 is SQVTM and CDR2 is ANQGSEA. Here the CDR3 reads CSGAREETQYF. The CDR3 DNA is TGCAGCGGGGCCAGGGAAGAGACCCAGTACTTC.

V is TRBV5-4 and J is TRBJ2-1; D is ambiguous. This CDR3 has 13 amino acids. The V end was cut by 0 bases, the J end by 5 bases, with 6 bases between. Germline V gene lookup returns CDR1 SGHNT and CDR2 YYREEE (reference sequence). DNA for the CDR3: TGTGCCAGCAGCTTGGACAGTAACAATGAGCAGTTCTTC. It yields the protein CASSLDSNNEQFF.

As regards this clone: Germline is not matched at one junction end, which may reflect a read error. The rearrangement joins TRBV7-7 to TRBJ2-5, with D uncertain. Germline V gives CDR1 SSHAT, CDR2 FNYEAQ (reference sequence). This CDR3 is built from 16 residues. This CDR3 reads CASSLDPTIGRETQYF. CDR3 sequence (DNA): TGTGCTAGCAGCTTAGACCCCACGATAGGTAGAGAGACCCAGTACTTC.

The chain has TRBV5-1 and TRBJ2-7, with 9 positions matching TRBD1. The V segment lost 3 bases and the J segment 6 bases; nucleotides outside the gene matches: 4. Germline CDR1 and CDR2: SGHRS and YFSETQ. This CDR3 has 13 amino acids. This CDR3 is CASSSGTGSEQYF. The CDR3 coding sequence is TGCGCCAGCAGCTCAGGGACAGGGAGCGAGCAGTACTTC.

The CDR3 loop reads CASSLSRVWEKLFF. DNA of the CDR3: TGCGCCAGCAGCTTGTCAAGGGTTTGGGAAAAACTGTTTTTT. The chain couples TRBV5-1 to TRBJ1-4; D unresolved. Germline-derived CDR1 and CDR2 are SGHRS and YFSETQ. Trimming cost V 1 base and J 8 bases, with 12 bases left between them. The CDR3 has 14 amino acids.

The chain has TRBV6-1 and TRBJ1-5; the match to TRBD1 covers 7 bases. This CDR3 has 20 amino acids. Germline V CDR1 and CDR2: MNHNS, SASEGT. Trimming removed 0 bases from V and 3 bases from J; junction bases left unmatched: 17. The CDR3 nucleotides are TGTGCCAGCAGTGAAGCGCTTCGGTGGCGGGGGGGACAGATCAATCAGCCCCAGCATTTT. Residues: CASSEALRWRGGQINQPQHF.

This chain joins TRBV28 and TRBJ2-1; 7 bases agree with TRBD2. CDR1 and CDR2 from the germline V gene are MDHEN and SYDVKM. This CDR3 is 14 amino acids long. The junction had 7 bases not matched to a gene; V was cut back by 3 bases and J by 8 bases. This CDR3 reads CASSLEGGLDEQFF. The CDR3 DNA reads TGTGCCAGCAGTTTGGAGGGAGGGCTCGATGAGCAGTTCTTC.

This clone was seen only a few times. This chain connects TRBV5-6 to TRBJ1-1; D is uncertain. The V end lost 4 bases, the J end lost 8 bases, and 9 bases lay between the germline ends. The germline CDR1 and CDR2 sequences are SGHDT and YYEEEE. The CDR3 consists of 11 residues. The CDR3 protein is CASSDSEEAFF. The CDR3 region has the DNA TGTGCCAGCAGCGACTCAGAAGAAGCTTTCTTT.

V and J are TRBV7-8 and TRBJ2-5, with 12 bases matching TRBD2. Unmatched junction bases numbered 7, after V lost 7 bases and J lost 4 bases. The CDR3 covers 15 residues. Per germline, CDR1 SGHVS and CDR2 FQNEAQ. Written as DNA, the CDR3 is TGTGCCAGCACCAGGACTAGCGGGGTTCGAGAGACCCAGTACTTC. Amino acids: CASTRTSGVRETQYF.

The CDR3 sequence is CASSPARALAGSTDTQYF. The DNA of the CDR3 is TGTGCCAGCAGCCCTGCTAGGGCACTAGCGGGTAGCACAGATACGCAGTATTTT. The V and J genes are TRBV28 and TRBJ2-3; 9 nucleotides match TRBD2. V lost 6 bases and J lost 0; bases outside the gene matches: 13. CDR1 and CDR2 from the germline V gene are MDHEN and SYDVKM. The CDR3 contains 18 residues.

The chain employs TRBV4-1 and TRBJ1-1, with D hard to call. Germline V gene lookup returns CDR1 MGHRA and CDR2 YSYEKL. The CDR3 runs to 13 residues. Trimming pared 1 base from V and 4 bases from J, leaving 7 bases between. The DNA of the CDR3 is TGCGCCAGCAGCCAAGGAAGAGGCACTGAAGCTTTCTTT. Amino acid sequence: CASSQGRGTEAFF.